The 27 T cell receptor beta chains listed next were all sequenced from one sample in a study of T-cell memory formation after mild COVID-19. TCRdb reprocessed the 5' RACE reads with MiXCR, giving one entry per CDR3 protein. The repertoire consists of roughly 560,000 distinct CDR3 sequences, with roughly 20% occurring once and the leading ten covering approximately 12%. Material for sequencing was PBMCs or a T cell subset sorted from them (not recorded which). The receptors originated from an adult woman who had mild COVID-19 (a few samples of this study predate the infection). Cell type and time point are not known.

The chain carries TRBV3-1 and TRBJ2-7, with 7 bases that match TRBD1. The ends lost 3 bases at V and 2 bases at J; junction bases unmatched: 10. From germline, CDR1 is LGHDT and CDR2 YNNKEL (reference sequence). The CDR3 runs 16 residues. The CDR3 protein is CASSQAQGQSPYEQYF. CDR3 sequence (DNA): TGTGCCAGCAGCCAGGCTCAGGGACAGAGCCCCTACGAGCAGTACTTC.

This clonotype was observed a handful of times. The chain links TRBV4-3 to TRBJ2-3, with 12 bases fitting TRBD2. Germline CDR1 is LGHNA and CDR2 is YSLEER. CDR3 length: 15 residues. V was clipped by 1 base and J by 7 bases; unmatched bases: 3. The CDR3 region has the DNA TGCGCCAGCAGCCAAGGACTAGCGGGAGATTATACGCAGTATTTT. Amino acids: CASSQGLAGDYTQYF.

In this sample, this clonotype turned up once. The J gene is TRBJ1-6, the V gene TRBV11-3, with a possible D match to TRBD1 (5 bases). This CDR3 is built from 13 residues. The germline CDR1 and CDR2 sequences are SGHNT and YENEEA. Between the trimmed V and J ends, which lost 5 bases and 12 bases, there was a span of 14 bases. The DNA of the CDR3 is TGTGCCAGCAGCGGTAGGGGCGGCGGACCCCTCCACTTT. Amino acid sequence: CASSGRGGGPLHF.

V gene TRBV29-1 combines with J gene TRBJ2-5, with 14 positions matching TRBD2. V lost 7 bases to trimming and J lost 0 bases; unmatched junction nucleotides: 4. The CDR3 is 15 amino acids. The germline V gene encodes CDR1 SQVTM and CDR2 ANQGSEA. The CDR3 protein is CSAGLAGDYQETQYF. The CDR3 nucleotides read TGCAGCGCGGGACTAGCGGGGGATTACCAAGAGACCCAGTACTTC.

The sample holds many counts of this clonotype. V and J are TRBV11-2 and TRBJ2-1; the match to TRBD2 covers 7 bases. The germline gives CDR1 SGHAT, CDR2 FQNNGV. The CDR3 is made up of 15 amino acids. Unmatched junction bases numbered 2, after V lost 1 base and J lost 2 bases. The CDR3 DNA reads as TGTGCCAGCAGCTTAGTAGCGGGTGCCTACAATGAGCAGTTCTTC. Translated: CASSLVAGAYNEQFF.

This rearrangement joins TRBV7-9 to TRBJ2-1; D gene unclear. CDR3 size: 14 residues. Trimming removed 2 bases from V and 6 bases from J, with 11 bases in between. Germline V CDR1 and CDR2: SEHNR, FQNEAQ (reference sequence). The CDR3 sequence: CASSLSARTNEQFF. Here the CDR3 DNA reads TGTGCCAGCAGCTTATCGGCCCGAACCAATGAGCAGTTCTTC.

This clonotype was counted a few times. The V call is TRBV15, the J call TRBJ2-1; D is unclear. The CDR3 loop spans 15 amino acids. V lost 0 bases to trimming and J lost 5 bases, with 11 bases between them. CDR1 and CDR2 (germline): LNHNV, YYDKDF (reference sequence). CDR3 DNA sequence: TGTGCCACCAGCAGAGATTCTGAGGCTGACAATGAGCAGTTCTTC. Its translation is CATSRDSEADNEQFF.

This clonotype was seen only a few times. V gene TRBV5-1 combines with J gene TRBJ2-7, with a possible D match to TRBD2 (6 bases). The CDR3 extends over 16 amino acids. V dropped 4 bases and J dropped 0 bases, with 17 bases sitting between them. Germline loops: CDR1 SGHRS, CDR2 YFSETQ. For the CDR3, the DNA is TGCGCCAGCAGCCCCACCGGGCTAGCGCGCTCCTACGAGCAGTACTTC. This codes for CASSPTGLARSYEQYF.

J is TRBJ1-1 and V is TRBV12-3 or TRBV12-4, with D unresolved. V lost 5 bases to trimming and J lost 0 bases, with 10 bases between them. CDR3 length: 14 amino acids. CDR3 sequence reads: CASSLGLVNTEAFF. The CDR3 region has the DNA TGTGCCAGCAGTCTCGGTTTGGTGAACACTGAAGCTTTCTTT.

This clonotype was observed a handful of times. The V and J genes are TRBV5-1 and TRBJ2-3, with 13 bases fitting TRBD2. CDR3 length equals 15 residues. Germline CDR1 is SGHRS and CDR2 is YFSETQ. The V and J ends lost 7 bases and 6 bases, in that order; junction bases with no gene match: 8. CDR3 sequence: CASATSGGAGDTQYF. The CDR3 DNA reads as TGCGCCAGCGCAACTAGCGGGGGGGCCGGGGATACGCAGTATTTT.

V usage is TRBV7-3 and J usage is TRBJ2-1, with TRBD2 identical over 10 bases. The V and J ends lost 5 bases and 4 bases, in that order; junction bases with no gene match: 5. The CDR3 extends over 15 amino acids. Looked up from germline, CDR1 is SGHTA and CDR2 is FQGTGA. This chain's CDR3 is CASSLQLAGYNEQFF. In DNA form, the CDR3 reads TGTGCCAGCAGCCTCCAACTAGCGGGGTACAATGAGCAGTTCTTC.

This clonotype has a handful of counts. The CDR3 region is CSVLLGAYNSPLHF. The CDR3 DNA is TGCAGCGTTTTATTAGGGGCGTATAATTCACCCCTCCACTTT. The rearrangement links TRBV29-1 to TRBJ1-6, with TRBD1 as a possible D gene (5 bases). The CDR3 totals 14 residues. The V gene's germline CDR1 is SQVTM and CDR2 ANQGSEA. Trimming stripped 5 bases from V and 4 bases from J, with 12 bases between. The full variable domain, completed using reference TRBV29-1 and TRBJ1-6, is SAVISQKPSRDICQRGTSLTIQCQVDSQVTMMFWYRQQPGQSLTLIATANQGSEATYESGFVIDKFPISRPNLTFSTLTVSNMSPEDSSIYLCSVLLGAYNSPLHFGNGTRLTVT.

This clonotype has more than one count but fewer than ten. The chain has TRBV12-3 or TRBV12-4 and TRBJ2-2; 9 bases fit TRBD1. The CDR3 extends over 16 amino acids. Trimming cost V 6 bases and J 4 bases; bases outside gene matches: 9. The CDR3 loop reads CASSKGTGSGTGELFF. The CDR3 bases are TGTGCCAGCAGCAAAGGGACAGGGTCGGGCACCGGGGAGCTGTTTTTT.

This chain uses TRBV14 with TRBJ2-5; the D gene is possibly TRBD1 (6 bases). V lost 0 bases and J lost 4, with 12 bases in between. This CDR3 comprises 15 residues. The germline CDR1 and CDR2 sequences are SGHDN and FVKESK. The CDR3 region is CASSQEPGDGETQYF. The CDR3 DNA reads as TGTGCCAGCAGCCAAGAACCAGGGGACGGAGAGACCCAGTACTTC.

This clonotype was seen a handful of times. The rearrangement links TRBV7-9 to TRBJ2-1; 13 bases fit TRBD2. The CDR3 spans 14 residues. The germline V gene encodes CDR1 SEHNR and CDR2 FQNEAQ (reference sequence). J gave up 6 bases and V 5 bases, and 1 base lay outside the gene matches. CDR3 nucleotides: TGTGCCAGCAGCGGGACTAGCGGGGTCAATGAGCAGTTCTTC. Encoded protein: CASSGTSGVNEQFF.

The chain uses TRBV6-1 and TRBJ2-7; perhaps D is TRBD1 or TRBD2 (5 bases each). Germline-derived CDR1 and CDR2 are MNHNS and SASEGT. Trimming shortened V by 2 bases and J by 2 bases, and 16 bases separated the two germline ends. This CDR3 spans 16 amino acids. The CDR3 protein is CASSEFSYGGPYEQYF. The CDR3 coding sequence is TGTGCCAGCAGTGAATTTTCCTATGGGGGTCCCTACGAGCAGTACTTC.

The chain has TRBV29-1 and TRBJ1-5; the D gene is possibly TRBD1 (5 bases). Trimming removed 4 bases from V and 4 bases from J, with 11 bases in between. In germline, CDR1 is SQVTM, CDR2 ANQGSEA. This CDR3 has 13 residues. CDR3 DNA: TGCAGCGTTGGGCAGGGTCGAAATCAGCCCCAGCATTTT. As protein: CSVGQGRNQPQHF.

V gene TRBV7-2 combines with J gene TRBJ2-6; tentative D call: TRBD1 (6 bases). Trimming pared 4 bases from V and 4 bases from J, leaving 23 bases between. The CDR3 covers 19 residues. Germline assignment: CDR1 SGHTA and CDR2 FQGNSA. The CDR3 loop is CASSSPGQYQSLGANVLTF. DNA of the CDR3: TGTGCCAGCAGCTCCCCGGGACAATATCAAAGTCTGGGGGCCAACGTCCTGACTTTC. The full variable domain, its missing parts supplied by reference TRBV7-2 and TRBJ2-6, is GAGVSQSPSNKVTEKGKDVELRCDPISGHTALYWYRQSLGQGLEFLIYFQGNSAPDKSGLPSDRFSAERTGGSVSTLTIQRTQQEDSAVYLCASSSPGQYQSLGANVLTFGAGSRLTVL.

There are a few counts of this clonotype. The J gene is TRBJ2-7, the V gene TRBV12-3 or TRBV12-4; no firm D call. This CDR3 has 13 amino acids. Deletions cut 3 bases from V and 5 bases from J, with 11 bases between. CDR3 nucleotide sequence: TGTGCCAGCAGTTTTGCCCCTGCGAACGAGCAGTACTTC. This sequence encodes CASSFAPANEQYF.

This clonotype was recorded a few times. This rearrangement joins TRBV7-9 to TRBJ2-1, with 14 bases matching TRBD2. V lost 1 base, J lost 4 bases, and 6 bases stayed unmatched. The CDR3 has 18 amino acids. Germline V CDR1 and CDR2: SEHNR, FQNEAQ (reference sequence). CDR3 in DNA: TGTGCCAGCAGCTTAGGTCTGGGACTAGCGGGGGCTTACAATGAGCAGTTCTTC. Amino acids: CASSLGLGLAGAYNEQFF.

This clonotype has only a few counts. This sequence joins TRBV7-9 and TRBJ1-6; 10 nucleotides agree with TRBD1. V shed 5 bases and J 15 bases; nucleotides not matched to a gene: 7. Germline values: CDR1 SEHNR, CDR2 FQNEAQ (reference sequence). The CDR3 runs to 13 residues. Written as DNA, the CDR3 is TGTGCCAGCAGCCCCGGGACAGGGGCTCTCCTCCACTTT. Its protein is CASSPGTGALLHF.

This clonotype was counted a few times. The chain recombines TRBV7-8 with TRBJ2-7, with 11 nucleotides matching TRBD2. CDR1 is SGHVS and CDR2 is FQNEAQ in the germline V gene. This CDR3 has 15 residues. V dropped 5 bases and J dropped 4; count of bases not matched to a gene: 7. CDR3: CASSPAASGRYEQYF. CDR3 nucleotides: TGTGCCAGCAGCCCGGCGGCTAGCGGGAGGTACGAGCAGTACTTC.

The sample holds a few counts of this clonotype. This chain uses TRBV10-3 with TRBJ1-2; TRBD1 matches 11 bases. Germline loops: CDR1 ENHRY, CDR2 SYGVKD. Trimming cost V 3 bases and J 6 bases; bases outside gene matches: 3. The CDR3 spans 14 residues. CDR3 region: CAISDPDRGHGYTF. DNA of the CDR3: TGTGCCATCAGTGACCCGGACAGGGGGCATGGCTACACCTTC.

This clonotype was counted only a few times. The chain carries TRBV30 and TRBJ1-2, with D perhaps TRBD1 (5 bases). Trimming took off 3 bases at V and 2 bases at J, with 10 bases between the two ends. Per the germline V gene, CDR1 is GTSNPN and CDR2 is SVGIG (reference sequence). The CDR3 spans 13 residues. This CDR3 is CAWSRDENYGYTF. The CDR3 DNA is TGTGCCTGGAGCCGGGACGAAAACTATGGCTACACCTTC.

This clonotype has a handful of counts. In DNA form, the CDR3 reads TGTGCCTGGAGTGAAACTAGCGGGGGGGCTGGGGAGCAGTTCTTC. Amino acid sequence: CAWSETSGGAGEQFF. V gene TRBV30 combines with J gene TRBJ2-1, with 13 bases matching TRBD2. The CDR3 has 15 amino acids. V trimming: 1 base; J trimming: 10 bases; junction bases outside the gene matches: 7. Germline-derived CDR1 and CDR2 are GTSNPN and SVGIG (reference sequence).

This clonotype was counted a few times. The chain carries TRBV5-4 and TRBJ2-3; D remains unclear. The CDR3 length is 13 residues. Germline-derived CDR1 and CDR2 are SGHNT and YYREEE (reference sequence). V was cut by 1 base and J by 3 bases, with 6 bases left in between. CDR3 in amino acids: CASSLSKTDTQYF. The CDR3, as DNA: TGTGCCAGCAGCTTGAGCAAGACAGATACGCAGTATTTT.

This clonotype has only a few counts. The CDR3 spells CASSVLGPQGAPNYGYTF. The CDR3 DNA is TGTGCCAGCAGCGTTTTGGGACCTCAGGGGGCGCCTAACTATGGCTACACCTTC. The chain employs TRBV7-6 and TRBJ1-2; 8 positions match TRBD1. The CDR3 covers 18 residues. The germline CDR1 and CDR2 sequences are SGHVS and FNYEAQ. Trimming removed 5 bases from V and 0 bases from J; junction bases left unmatched: 14.